This TCR beta chain appears in the sequencing data of a study of blood T cell repertoires in COVID-19. Study at large: The United States, Italy and Spain supplied acute and convalescent COVID-19 samples. Nucleic acid was either cDNA or gDNA, and it came from T cells, B-cell-depleted T cells, or PBMCs.

CDR3 size: 14 residues. Germline values: CDR1 MNHEY, CDR2 SMNVEV (reference sequence). Trimming stripped 2 bases from V and 5 bases from J, with 13 bases between. Original analysis: Amplification from reference gene primers served as the basis for estimated nucleated cell counts. Generated by immunoSEQ multiplex PCR, the TCRdb table keeps only in-frame clones and is missing some. From that table come the V and J calls and clone size; the DNA was used to work out D and trimming. The sample lists some 150,000 clones, over 80% occurring once. The chain employs TRBV27 and TRBJ2-7; weak D call: TRBD2 (6 bases). Sequenced: peripheral blood. This sequence originates from a woman in her fifties or sixties with acute or convalescent COVID-19. The CDR3 loop reads CASSLLGSFDEQYF. Here the CDR3 DNA reads TGTGCCAGCAGTTTACTCGGGAGTTTCGACGAGCAGTACTTC.